This T cell receptor beta chain was profiled in a study of blood T cell repertoires in COVID-19. Study at large: Collection of acute and convalescent COVID-19 samples took place in the United States, Italy and Spain. PBMCs, B-cell-depleted T cells, or T cells provided the cDNA or gDNA that made up the material.

In the authors' workflow: Counts of nucleated cells, estimated from reference gene primer amplification, were obtained. This table comes from immunoSEQ multiplex PCR, and its TCRdb copy is limited to in-frame clones, with some not included. That table furnishes V, J and clone size, whereas the DNA furnished D and trimming. The sample has about 260,000 clones, about 87% seen once; the top ten hold around 2.5%. This clone has a handful of counts. This CDR3 contains 15 residues. The specimen was peripheral blood. The chain joins TRBV21-1 to TRBJ2-1; the table's D call, TRBD1, has no DNA check behind it. TRBV21-1 is a known pseudogene. The receptor was derived from a woman between 50 and 59 years old with acute or convalescent COVID-19. The CDR3 nucleotides read TGTGCCAGCAGCAATATTACAGGCTCAAAAGATGAGCAGTTCTTC. It yields the protein CASSNITGSKDEQFF.